Listed below are T cell receptor beta chains from one sample, sequenced in a study of T cell repertoires in cytomegalovirus infection. Via MiXCR, TCRdb re-called the reads, giving one row per CDR3 protein. This table has some 940,000 distinct CDR3 sequences, less than 40% appearing once. Their recognized antigens are unknown. Sample: cultured CD8+ T cells from PBMCs, taken from culture after CMV antigen stimulation. The receptors come from a human donor in good health (CMV status not recorded). Some clones in this sample may be carry-over from other donors' samples. The CDR3 runs from the conserved cysteine through the conserved F or W. Fields, in order: D gene, V gene, J gene, clone size, CDR3 protein, CDR3 DNA. The D gene is left open where the match is weak. For some rows the clone size is stated as once, few or many, or as a class when expanded; others skip it.

NA,TRBV19,TRBJ1-2,NA,CAITLGAYGYTF,TGTGCCATTACGTTAGGGGCCTACGGCTACACCTTC
NA,TRBV4-3,TRBJ1-1,NA,CASSQDQGARTEAFF,TGCGCCAGCAGCCAAGATCAGGGCGCGCGCACTGAAGCTTTCTTT
TRBD2,TRBV6-6,TRBJ2-2,NA,CASSYSLGLGNVGELFF,TGTGCCAGCAGTTACTCGCTGGGACTAGGAAATGTCGGGGAGCTGTTTTTT
NA,TRBV7-9,TRBJ1-5,NA,CASSSGTRKNQPQHF,TGTGCCAGCAGCTCAGGGACGAGGAAAAATCAGCCCCAGCATTTT
NA,TRBV7-8,TRBJ2-2,few,CASSPGTGKGTGELFF,TGTGCCAGCAGCCCCGGGACGGGAAAAGGCACCGGGGAGCTGTTTTTT
TRBD2,TRBV6-1,TRBJ2-1,NA,CASSSRTSGVSYNEQFF,TGTGCCAGCAGCTCCCGGACTAGCGGGGTGTCCTACAATGAGCAGTTCTTC
NA,TRBV2,TRBJ1-3,few,CARTGSRTSGNTIYF,TGTGCCAGAACAGGGAGCAGAACCTCTGGAAACACCATATATTTT
NA,TRBV7-6,TRBJ1-5,once,CANSGQEEGQPQHF,TGTGCCAACAGCGGGCAGGAGGAGGGTCAGCCCCAGCATTTT
NA,TRBV6-1,TRBJ1-2,NA,CASSDYVAVGNYGDTF,NA
TRBD2,TRBV12-3/TRBV12-4,TRBJ2-5,few,CASQLLAGRETQYF,TGTGCCAGCCAACTACTAGCGGGGAGAGAGACCCAGTACTTC
NA,TRBV20-1,TRBJ2-7,few,CSARDAGYVYRGEQYF,TGCAGTGCTAGAGATGCAGGGTACGTCTACCGAGGCGAGCAGTACTTC
NA,TRBV3-1,TRBJ1-1,NA,CASSQDGVEAFF,TGTGCCAGCAGCCAAGATGGGGTTGAAGCTTTCTTT
NA,TRBV27,TRBJ1-1,NA,CASRESKNTEAFF,TGTGCCAGCAGGGAATCCAAGAACACTGAAGCTTTCTTT
NA,TRBV7-9,TRBJ2-1,few,CAGEGANYEQFF,TGTGCCGGGGAGGGGGCGAACTATGAGCAGTTCTTC
NA,TRBV29-1,TRBJ2-2,NA,CSVLQGNTGELFF,TGCAGCGTTCTACAGGGAAACACCGGGGAGCTGTTTTTT
NA,TRBV27,TRBJ2-7,NA,CASSSEETYEQYF,TGTGCCAGCAGTTCGGAGGAGACCTACGAGCAGTACTTC
TRBD1,TRBV7-2,TRBJ1-1,many,CASSYPTGEMNTEAFF,TGTGCCAGCAGCTACCCGACAGGGGAGATGAACACTGAAGCTTTCTTT
NA,TRBV4-1,TRBJ1-2,NA,CASSQDSSERTF,TGCGCCAGCAGCCAAGACTCGTCGGAACGCACCTTC
NA,TRBV7-8,TRBJ1-2,NA,CASSLRDSLIQGYTF,TGTGCCAGCAGCTTGCGGGACTCATTAATTCAGGGCTACACCTTC
NA,TRBV19,TRBJ1-2,NA,CASTGIDRGYTF,TGTGCCAGTACAGGGATCGATAGGGGCTACACCTTC
TRBD1,TRBV19,TRBJ2-5,few,CASTRYAPGQGDETQYF,TGTGCCAGTACCCGCTACGCCCCGGGACAGGGAGACGAGACCCAGTACTTC
NA,TRBV6-4,TRBJ1-2,NA,CASSDSGYRSYGYTF,TGTGCCAGCAGTGACTCGGGGTACAGATCCTATGGCTACACCTTC
TRBD2,TRBV2,TRBJ2-5,NA,CASTWGLAEETQYF,TGTGCCAGCACCTGGGGACTAGCGGAGGAGACCCAGTACTTC
NA,TRBV7-4,TRBJ2-5,NA,CASSLVFETQYF,TGTGCCAGCAGCTTAGTCTTCGAGACCCAGTACTTC
NA,TRBV11-1,TRBJ2-4,few,CASSLSSLSRSKNIQYF,TGTGCCAGCAGCTTATCATCTTTGAGCAGGAGCAAAAACATTCAGTACTTC
TRBD1,TRBV27,TRBJ1-1,NA,CGTGGGRGTEAFF,TGTGGGACAGGGGGCGGACGGGGTACTGAAGCTTTCTTT
NA,TRBV19,TRBJ1-5,NA,CASSIQGAGGQPQHF,TGTGCCAGTAGTATCCAGGGCGCGGGGGGTCAGCCCCAGCATTTT
NA,TRBV6-6,TRBJ2-5,few,CASSYIEGETQYF,TGTGCCAGCAGTTACATCGAAGGGGAGACCCAGTACTTC
NA,TRBV2,TRBJ1-1,NA,CASSEDTLNTEAFF,TGTGCCAGCAGTGAAGACACTTTGAACACTGAAGCTTTCTTT
TRBD2,TRBV19,TRBJ2-7,NA,CASRSGGAGEQYF,TGTGCCAGCAGGAGCGGGGGGGCAGGAGAGCAGTACTTC
NA,TRBV12-5,TRBJ1-5,once,CASLQGNQPQHF,TGTGCTAGTCTACAGGGCAATCAGCCCCAGCATTTT
TRBD1,TRBV6-2/TRBV6-3,TRBJ1-1,many,CASSLGQRRDGAFF,TGTGCCAGCAGTTTGGGACAGCGCCGGGATGGAGCTTTCTTT
NA,TRBV20-1,TRBJ1-1,NA,CSAGLLNTEAFF,TGCAGTGCCGGGTTATTGAACACTGAAGCTTTCTTT
NA,TRBV12-3/TRBV12-4,TRBJ1-1,NA,CATLRGRFEAFF,TGTGCCACCCTACGGGGGCGATTTGAAGCTTTCTTT
NA,TRBV7-6,TRBJ2-1,many,CASTLGTNYNEQFF,TGTGCCAGCACTCTCGGGACAAATTACAATGAGCAGTTCTTC
NA,TRBV2,TRBJ1-2,NA,CVNGKVDGRGYTF,TGTGTCAACGGGAAAGTGGACGGCAGGGGCTACACCTTC
NA,TRBV9,TRBJ2-1,NA,CASSGWDSHTRSYNEQFF,TGTGCCAGCAGCGGGTGGGACTCCCATACCCGCTCCTACAATGAGCAGTTCTTC
TRBD1,TRBV19,TRBJ1-2,few,CASSVPGTGANGYTF,TGTGCCAGTAGTGTCCCCGGGACAGGGGCGAATGGCTACACCTTC
TRBD1,TRBV6-2/TRBV6-3,TRBJ1-6,few,CASSSPGQNSPLHF,TGTGCCAGCAGTTCACCGGGACAGAATTCACCCCTCCACTTT
NA,TRBV7-2,TRBJ2-7,many,CASTPDPVGNEQYF,TGTGCCAGCACCCCGGACCCGGTCGGTAACGAGCAGTACTTC
TRBD2,TRBV7-9,TRBJ2-1,few,CASRTRAGYNEQFF,TGTGCCAGCAGAACGAGAGCGGGGTACAATGAGCAGTTCTTC
NA,TRBV4-1,TRBJ1-1,NA,CASSQDPAGSLTEAFF,TGCGCCAGCAGCCAAGATCCTGCCGGATCCTTGACTGAAGCTTTCTTT
NA,TRBV20-1,TRBJ1-1,once,CSARRGGGTEAFF,TGCAGTGCAAGAAGGGGAGGGGGAACTGAAGCTTTCTTT
NA,TRBV4-1,TRBJ1-5,few,CASSQGGGSNQPQHF,TGCGCCAGCAGCCAAGGGGGTGGTAGCAATCAGCCCCAGCATTTT
NA,TRBV9,TRBJ2-3,once,CASSPPIADTQYF,TGTGCCAGCAGCCCCCCCATCGCAGATACGCAGTATTTT